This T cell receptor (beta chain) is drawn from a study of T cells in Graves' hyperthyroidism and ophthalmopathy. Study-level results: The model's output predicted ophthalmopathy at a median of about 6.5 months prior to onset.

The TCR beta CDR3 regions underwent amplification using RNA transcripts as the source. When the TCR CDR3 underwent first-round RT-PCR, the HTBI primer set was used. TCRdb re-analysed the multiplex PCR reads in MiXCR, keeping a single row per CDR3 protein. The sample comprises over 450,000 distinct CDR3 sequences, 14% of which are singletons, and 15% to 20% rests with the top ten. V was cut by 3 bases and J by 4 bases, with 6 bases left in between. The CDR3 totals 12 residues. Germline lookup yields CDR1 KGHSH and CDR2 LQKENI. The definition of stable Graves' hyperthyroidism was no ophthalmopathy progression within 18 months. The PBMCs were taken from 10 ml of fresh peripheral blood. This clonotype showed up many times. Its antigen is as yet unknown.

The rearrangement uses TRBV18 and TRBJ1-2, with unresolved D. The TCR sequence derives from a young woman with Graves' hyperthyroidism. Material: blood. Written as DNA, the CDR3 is TGTGCCAGCTCACCTTTGACCTATGGCTACACCTTC. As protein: CASSPLTYGYTF.